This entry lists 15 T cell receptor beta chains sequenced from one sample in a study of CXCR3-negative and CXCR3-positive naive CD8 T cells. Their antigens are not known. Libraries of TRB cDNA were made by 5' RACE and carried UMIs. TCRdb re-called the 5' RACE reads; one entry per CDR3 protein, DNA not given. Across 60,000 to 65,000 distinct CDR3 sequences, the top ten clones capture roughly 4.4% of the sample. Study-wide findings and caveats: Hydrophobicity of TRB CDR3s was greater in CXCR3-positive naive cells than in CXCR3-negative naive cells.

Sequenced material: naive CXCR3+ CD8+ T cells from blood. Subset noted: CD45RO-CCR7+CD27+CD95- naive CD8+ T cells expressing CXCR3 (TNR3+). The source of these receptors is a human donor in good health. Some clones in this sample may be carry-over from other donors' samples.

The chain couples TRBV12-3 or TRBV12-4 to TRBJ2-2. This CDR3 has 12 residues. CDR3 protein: CASRSGGGELFF.

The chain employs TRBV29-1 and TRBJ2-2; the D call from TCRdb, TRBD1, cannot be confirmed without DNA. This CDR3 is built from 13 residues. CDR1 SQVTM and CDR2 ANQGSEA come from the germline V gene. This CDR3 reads CSVVDSNTGELFF.

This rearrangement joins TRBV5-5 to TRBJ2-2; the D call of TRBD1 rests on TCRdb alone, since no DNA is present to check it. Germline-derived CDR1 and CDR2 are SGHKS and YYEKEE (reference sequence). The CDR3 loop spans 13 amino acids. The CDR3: CASIPGGTGELFF.

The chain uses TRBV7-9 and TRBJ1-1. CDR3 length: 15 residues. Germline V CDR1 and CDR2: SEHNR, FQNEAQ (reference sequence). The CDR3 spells CASSSPYEMNTEAFF.

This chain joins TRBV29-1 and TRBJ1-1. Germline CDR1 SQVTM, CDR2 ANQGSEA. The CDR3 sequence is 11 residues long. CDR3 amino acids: CSVVGDTEAFF.

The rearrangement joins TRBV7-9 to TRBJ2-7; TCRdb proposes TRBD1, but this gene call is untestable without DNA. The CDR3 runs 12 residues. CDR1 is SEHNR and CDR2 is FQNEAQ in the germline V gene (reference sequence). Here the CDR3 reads CASSPQGIEQYF.

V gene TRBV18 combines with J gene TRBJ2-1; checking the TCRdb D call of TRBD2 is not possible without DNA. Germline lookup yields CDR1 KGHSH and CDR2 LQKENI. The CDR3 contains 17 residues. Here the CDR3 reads CASSPASGGSLYNEQFF. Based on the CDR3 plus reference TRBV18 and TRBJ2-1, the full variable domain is NAGVMQNPRHLVRRRGQEARLRCSPMKGHSHVYWYRQLPEEGLKFMVYLQKENIIDESGMPKERFSAEFPKEGPSILRIQQVVRGDSAAYFCASSPASGGSLYNEQFFGPGTRLTVL.

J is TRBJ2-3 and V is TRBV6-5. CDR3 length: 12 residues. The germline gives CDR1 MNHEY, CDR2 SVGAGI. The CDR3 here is CASSRGGDTQYF.

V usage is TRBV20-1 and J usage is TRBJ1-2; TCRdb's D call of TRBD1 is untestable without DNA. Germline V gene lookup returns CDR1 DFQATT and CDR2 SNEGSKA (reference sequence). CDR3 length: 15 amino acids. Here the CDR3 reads CSARTGGSSADGYTF.

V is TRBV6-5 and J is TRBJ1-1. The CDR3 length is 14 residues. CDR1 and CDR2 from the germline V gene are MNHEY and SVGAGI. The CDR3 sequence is CASSYRSLNTEAFF.

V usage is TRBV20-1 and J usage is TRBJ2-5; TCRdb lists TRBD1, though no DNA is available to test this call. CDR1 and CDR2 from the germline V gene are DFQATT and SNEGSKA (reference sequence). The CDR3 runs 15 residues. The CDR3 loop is CSARAGTVIQETQYF.

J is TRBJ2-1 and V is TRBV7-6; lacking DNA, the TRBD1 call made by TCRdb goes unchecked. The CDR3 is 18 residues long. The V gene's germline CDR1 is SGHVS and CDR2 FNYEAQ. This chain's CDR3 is CASSLDFGGLGSYNEQFF. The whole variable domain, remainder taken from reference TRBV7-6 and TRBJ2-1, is GAGVSQSPRYKVTKRGQDVALRCDPISGHVSLYWYRQALGQGPEFLTYFNYEAQQDKSGLPNDRFSAERPEGSISTLTIQRTEQRDSAMYRCASSLDFGGLGSYNEQFFGPGTRLTVL.

The chain's CDR3 is CATLTSGANTGELFF. The V and J genes are TRBV2 and TRBJ2-2; the TCRdb D gene call, TRBD2, has no DNA to confirm it. Looked up from germline, CDR1 is SNHLY and CDR2 is FYNNEI. This CDR3 is built from 15 residues.

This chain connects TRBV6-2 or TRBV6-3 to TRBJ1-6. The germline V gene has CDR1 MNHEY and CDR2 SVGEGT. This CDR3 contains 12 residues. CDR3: CASSSLDRVFHF.

The CDR3 sequence is CASSKTGQGRPNEKLFF. V gene TRBV7-9 combines with J gene TRBJ1-4; the TRBD1 assignment by TCRdb is unverifiable without DNA. CDR1 is SEHNR, CDR2 FQNEAQ, per germline (reference sequence). The CDR3 sequence is 17 residues long.